Listed below are T cell receptor beta chains from one sample, sequenced in a study of OX40 agonist ivuxolimab in advanced cancers. Produced via immunoSEQ multiplex PCR; TCRdb's table is partial and in-frame only. This table holds about 35,000 clones, about 90% found once. This sample comprised CD4+ or CD8+ T cells sorted from blood, obtained in a trial of the OX40 agonist ivuxolimab. The receptors shown here come from an adult with an advanced solid tumor such as melanoma, head and neck, liver or kidney cancer. The CDR3 runs from the conserved cysteine through the conserved F or W. D genes are given only for firm matches. Not all rows give a size; the values are once, few, many and, for expanded clones, a class.

TGTGCCAGCAGCTGGGGGGCCGCTAGCGGTTCTTATAGCACAGATACGCAGTATTTT,CASSWGAASGSYSTDTQYF,TRBV7-2,.,TRBJ2-3,once
TGTGCCAGCAGTATAAAATCCGGGGCCAACGTCCTGACTTTC,CASSIKSGANVLTF,TRBV2,.,TRBJ2-6,.
TGTGCCAGCAGGCCCCCCGGGAACGAGCAGTACTTC,CASRPPGNEQYF,TRBV6-5,.,TRBJ2-7,once
TGTGCCAGCAGTGAAGGAGCAGGGGAAGTGAACACTGAAGCTTTCTTT,CASSEGAGEVNTEAFF,TRBV2,.,TRBJ1-1,.
TGTGCCAGCAGCGGATCGACAGGGGGGGACTATGGCTACACCTTC,CASSGSTGGDYGYTF,TRBV9,TRBD1,TRBJ1-2,medium-sized
TGTGCCAGTAGTATAGTGGGTTCCCATGAGCAGTTCTTC,CASSIVGSHEQFF,TRBV19,.,TRBJ2-1,.
TGTGCCAGCAGCTTGGGACTAGCGGGAGCCTACGAGCAGTACTTC,CASSLGLAGAYEQYF,TRBV7-9,TRBD2,TRBJ2-7,few
TGTGCCAGCAGTGAAATACAGGGGGCTGGAGAGACCCAGTACTTC,CASSEIQGAGETQYF,TRBV6-1,TRBD1,TRBJ2-5,.
TGTGCCAGCAGTTACTCAGGACAGGGAGTCTATGGCTACACCTTC,CASSYSGQGVYGYTF,TRBV6-5,TRBD1,TRBJ1-2,.
TGTGCCACCAGCTGGGGACAGGGGGACGGCTACACCTTC,CATSWGQGDGYTF,TRBV15,TRBD1,TRBJ1-2,.
TGTGCCAGCAGCTATGGATACGAGCAGTACTTC,CASSYGYEQYF,TRBV27,.,TRBJ2-7,.
TGTGCCAGCAGCTTGGCTAGCGGGAGCTCCTACAATGAGCAGTTCTTC,CASSLASGSSYNEQFF,TRBV5-4,TRBD2,TRBJ2-1,.
TGTGCCAGCAGCGTAGAGGGATGGCGGGAGGGCTTGGAGACCCAGTACTTC,CASSVEGWREGLETQYF,TRBV9,TRBD2,TRBJ2-5,.
TGCGCCAGCAGCCAACTAGGCGGGGGGATAGGGACCGGGGAGCTGTTTTTT,CASSQLGGGIGTGELFF,TRBV4-1,TRBD2,TRBJ2-2,.
TGCGCCAGCAGCCAAAGGACAGGGGGCCTACTTGACGGGGAGCTGTTTTTT,CASSQRTGGLLDGELFF,TRBV5-1,TRBD1,TRBJ2-2,few
TGTGCCAGTAGTCTATCGGGGGTCTCGGATGGCTACACCTTC,CASSLSGVSDGYTF,TRBV19,.,TRBJ1-2,.
TGTGCCAGCAGCAATCACCCCTCCTACAATGAGCAGTTCTTC,CASSNHPSYNEQFF,TRBV6-1,.,TRBJ2-1,.